Below, 6 T cell receptor beta chains from the same sample are listed, as sequenced in a study of technical replicates of blood from a few donors. Libraries were prepared by immunoSEQ multiplex PCR; TCRdb keeps only in-frame clonotypes and omits some of them. This table holds around 64,000 clones, 93% found once. Sequencing was performed on PBMCs. These receptor sequences come from a human donor in good health. Some clones in this sample may be carry-over from other donors' samples.

The chain joins TRBV19 to TRBJ1-5, with a tentative D call TRBD1 (6 bases). Germline-derived CDR1 and CDR2 are LNHDA and SQIVND (reference sequence). The CDR3 spans 16 residues. V lost 9 bases and J lost 0, with 18 bases in between. The CDR3 sequence: CASRAEGVYSNQPQHF. The DNA for the CDR3 is TGTGCCAGCCGAGCTGAGGGGGTGTATAGCAATCAGCCCCAGCATTTT. The complete variable domain, with remaining parts taken from reference TRBV19 and TRBJ1-5, reads DGGITQSPKYLFRKEGQNVTLSCEQNLNHDAMYWYRQDPGQGLRLIYYSQIVNDFQKGDIAEGYSVSREKKESFPLTVTSAQKNPTAFYLCASRAEGVYSNQPQHFGDGTRLSIL.

V gene TRBV4-3 combines with J gene TRBJ1-4; 10 bases agree with TRBD1. The V and J ends lost 2 bases and 8 bases, in that order; junction bases with no gene match: 5. Germline CDR1 is LGHNA and CDR2 is YSLEER. This CDR3 comprises 15 residues. CDR3 loop: CASSQTRQGAEKLFF. The CDR3 DNA reads as TGCGCCAGCAGCCAAACTAGACAGGGGGCGGAAAAACTGTTTTTT.

This clone appeared a single time. This chain uses TRBV6-5 with TRBJ2-7; D ambiguous. The CDR3 runs 13 residues. Germline V gene lookup returns CDR1 MNHEY and CDR2 SVGAGI. V was clipped by 0 bases and J by 3 bases, with 6 bases between them. The CDR3 spells CASSYSTVYEQYF. The CDR3 DNA reads as TGTGCCAGCAGTTACTCTACTGTCTACGAGCAGTACTTC.

The rearrangement uses TRBV9 and TRBJ1-2; unclear D gene. This CDR3 is built from 12 residues. Germline values: CDR1 SGDLS, CDR2 YYNGEE. The V gene lost 0 bases and the J gene lost 7 bases, with 7 bases spanning the gap. CDR3 loop: CASSVGPSGYTF. The CDR3 nucleotides are TGTGCCAGCAGCGTAGGTCCATCTGGCTACACCTTC.

The chain couples TRBV4-3 to TRBJ2-5; D remains unclear. The CDR3 is made up of 15 amino acids. CDR1 is LGHNA and CDR2 is YSLEER in the germline V gene. V was clipped by 0 bases and J by 1 base, with 9 bases between them. The CDR3 DNA follows: TGCGCCAGCAGCCAAGAGAGGCGTTTCCAAGAGACCCAGTACTTC. It translates to CASSQERRFQETQYF.

The V call is TRBV7-2, the J call TRBJ2-3; the match to TRBD2 covers 11 bases. The trim removed 5 bases at V and 7 bases at J, leaving 11 bases unmatched. The CDR3 runs 16 residues. CDR1 SGHTA and CDR2 FQGNSA come from the germline V gene. The CDR3 loop reads CASSTIVSGGAHTQYF. CDR3 bases: TGTGCCAGCAGCACGATCGTTAGCGGGGGGGCTCATACGCAGTATTTT.